This T cell receptor beta chain was profiled in a study of blood T cell repertoires in COVID-19. Study-level background: Acute-phase and convalescent COVID-19 samples originated in the United States, Italy and Spain. Nucleic acid was either cDNA or gDNA, and it came from T cells, B-cell-depleted T cells, or PBMCs.

Study processing details: Amplification of reference gene primers provided the estimated nucleated cell counts. Using immunoSEQ multiplex PCR, the repertoire was profiled, and TCRdb retains in-frame clones only, with some absent. V, J and clone size are those of that table, while D and trimming were read from the DNA. Among under 200,000 clones listed, 65% to 90% were seen once. The sequenced sample was peripheral blood. The sequence was collected from a man aged 55 to 70 with acute or convalescent COVID-19.

CDR3 bases: TGCAGCGCTTCACAGGGGTTGGGGGAGCAGTACTTC. It translates to CSASQGLGEQYF. The chain is built from TRBV29-1 and TRBJ2-7, with 7 bases aligning to TRBD1. The CDR3 sequence is 12 residues long. V lost 7 bases and J lost 7; bases outside the gene matches: 10. CDR1 is SQVTM and CDR2 is ANQGSEA in the germline V gene.